The TCR beta chain under discussion was sequenced for a study of T cell responses to AZD1222 COVID-19 vaccine. The study, taken as a whole, reports: Unmutated variant regions are reportedly the target of nearly half of TCRs that are spike-specific.

V was cut by 0 bases and J by 0 bases, with 11 bases left in between. Germline CDR1 and CDR2: MNHEY and SVGAGI. The CDR3 is 16 residues long. Profiled with immunoSEQ multiplex PCR; TCRdb holds only in-frame clones, not every one. The sample lists more than 110,000 clones, roughly 90% occurring once. Comments on this clone: As yet, its antigen is unknown.

The specimen was peripheral blood, collected on day 0 of AZD1222 vaccination. The rearrangement uses TRBV6-5 and TRBJ1-1; TRBD1 is a possible D gene (6 bases). The source is an adult in good health. The chain's CDR3 is CASSYSMGGMNTEAFF. In DNA, the CDR3 is TGTGCCAGCAGTTACTCGATGGGGGGCATGAACACTGAAGCTTTCTTT.